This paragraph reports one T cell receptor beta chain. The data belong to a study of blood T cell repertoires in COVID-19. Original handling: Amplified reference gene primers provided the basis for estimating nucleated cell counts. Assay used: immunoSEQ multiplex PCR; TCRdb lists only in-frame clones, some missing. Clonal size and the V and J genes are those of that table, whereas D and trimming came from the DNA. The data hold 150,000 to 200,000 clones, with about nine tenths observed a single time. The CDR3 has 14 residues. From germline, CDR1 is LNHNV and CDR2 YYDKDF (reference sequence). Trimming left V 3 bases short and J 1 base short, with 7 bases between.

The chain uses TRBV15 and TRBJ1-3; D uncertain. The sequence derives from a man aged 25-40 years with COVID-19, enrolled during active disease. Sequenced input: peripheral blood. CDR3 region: CATSRGGSGNTIYF. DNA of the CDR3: TGTGCCACCAGCAGGGGAGGGTCTGGAAACACCATATATTTT.